This T cell receptor (beta chain) was identified in a study of blood T cell repertoires in COVID-19. Across the study: PBMCs, B-cell-depleted T cells, or T cells were the source of the cDNA or gDNA that made up the material.

Participants came from fewer than 25 US areas, aged about 18 to 100 years. V gave up 3 bases and J gave up 0 bases, with 15 bases separating them. Germline CDR1 and CDR2: KGHSH and LQKENI. This CDR3 is built from 18 residues. Repertoires were generated with immunoSEQ multiplex PCR, while TCRdb's copy carries only in-frame clones and drops some. Of some 220,000 clones in the sample, around 91% are singletons; the top ten hold under 4%. The V call is TRBV18, the J call TRBJ1-6, with unresolved D. This clonotype was obtained from a woman aged 18-29 years in a cohort exposed to, infected with or recovered from COVID-19 (not recorded which). Sequencing was carried out using PBMCs or T cells enriched from blood (not recorded which). CDR3 DNA: TGTGCCAGCTCACCCGTCGGGAAGGCCGACTCCTATAATTCACCCCTCCACTTT. Protein product: CASSPVGKADSYNSPLHF.